This TCR beta chain derives from a study of T cells in Graves' hyperthyroidism and ophthalmopathy. RNA transcripts gave rise to amplified TCR beta CDR3 regions. Primed by the HTBI set, a first-round RT-PCR was run on the TCR CDR3. TCRdb independently ran MiXCR on the multiplex PCR reads; one entry per CDR3 protein. Seen here are roughly 630,000 distinct CDR3 sequences, about a sixth observed once, and the top ten hold under 8%. The germline gives CDR1 LNHNV, CDR2 YYDKDF (reference sequence). V lost 0 bases, J lost 6 bases, and 17 bases lay in between. This CDR3 comprises 17 residues. The V and J genes are TRBV15 and TRBJ2-2; TRBD2 is a possible D gene (6 bases). Sequencing was performed on blood. This receptor was taken from a woman in her 30s with Graves' hyperthyroidism. In DNA form, the CDR3 reads TGTGCCACCAGCAGAGATGCAGACCGGGGGATTGCCGGGGAGCTGTTTTTT. It translates to CATSRDADRGIAGELFF.